Each of the 30 T cell receptor beta chains below was sequenced from the same sample in a study of regulatory T cells in long-lasting Graves disease. Regarding time point: persistent/refractory GD, antithyroid drugs over 5 years with positive TRAb. RNA extracted from PBMCs served as the sequencing template. According to the study, TCR beta libraries were built with iRepertoire HTBI primers and CDR3-region Arm-PCR. TCRdb recomputed calls from the multiplex PCR reads with MiXCR, one row per CDR3 protein. The table includes about 470,000 distinct CDR3 sequences, around 20% detected once. The starting material was peripheral blood mononuclear cells (PBMCs), obtained when the disease was refractory, from a patient treated with antithyroid drugs. The receptors derive from a female donor with Graves disease.

Points on this clonotype: A much larger clone is a single base away; this may be a read error. The chain uses TRBV12-3 or TRBV12-4 and TRBJ1-2; no clear D gene. The CDR3 has 15 amino acids. V was shortened by 5 bases and J by 3 bases, with 16 bases between the two germline ends. The CDR3 DNA sequence: TGTGCCAGCAGTGTCCGACGGGGTGAACACTATGGCTACACCTTC. Its translation: CASSVRRGEHYGYTF.

The V gene is TRBV10-3, the J gene TRBJ1-1; 9 bases match TRBD1. This CDR3 comprises 16 residues. Germline V gives CDR1 ENHRY, CDR2 SYGVKD. Trimming took 7 bases from V and 5 from J; bases not matched to a gene: 14. The chain's CDR3 is CAITSTSGTGRTEAFF. Here the CDR3 DNA reads TGTGCCATCACTAGTACGTCCGGGACAGGGCGGACTGAAGCTTTCTTT.

The table lists this clonotype with many counts. CDR3 in amino acids: CASSASIRVNTEAFF. The CDR3 DNA is TGTGCCAGCAGCGCTTCAATAAGGGTTAACACTGAAGCTTTCTTT. V is TRBV11-2 and J is TRBJ1-1, with D unclear. This CDR3 has 15 residues. Trimming cost V 5 bases and J 2 bases, with 15 bases left between them. CDR1 SGHAT and CDR2 FQNNGV come from the germline V gene.

In its sample, this clonotype was seen many times. The rearrangement joins TRBV6-2 or TRBV6-3 to TRBJ2-7; 10 bases align to TRBD1. Germline CDR1 MNHEY, CDR2 SVGEGT. V lost 5 bases and J lost 3; bases outside the gene matches: 10. The CDR3 length is 16 residues. CDR3 sequence reads: CASSATGTGDFYEQYF. The CDR3 DNA sequence: TGTGCCAGCAGTGCGACCGGGACAGGGGATTTCTACGAGCAGTACTTC.

This clonotype occurred many times. The chain employs TRBV11-2 and TRBJ2-5; 7 nucleotides match TRBD2. V gave up 2 bases and J gave up 5 bases; unmatched junction bases: 8. This CDR3 region has 15 residues. In germline, CDR1 is SGHAT, CDR2 FQNNGV. CDR3 sequence reads: CASSLITAGGETQYF. The CDR3 DNA is TGTGCCAGCAGCTTAATTACGGCCGGGGGGGAGACCCAGTACTTC.

This clonotype occurred many times. The chain has TRBV5-1 and TRBJ1-2; D call uncertain. CDR3 size: 15 residues. The ends were cut back, 4 bases at V and 7 bases at J, with 20 bases in the middle. The V gene's germline CDR1 is SGHRS and CDR2 YFSETQ. The CDR3 DNA reads as TGCGCCAGCAGCGTGCTAGGCTTTTCCCTCCCTGGCTACACCTTC. Its protein is CASSVLGFSLPGYTF.

V and J are TRBV5-1 and TRBJ1-2; 8 bases are shared with TRBD1. The CDR3 is made up of 15 amino acids. V shed 4 bases and J 4 bases; nucleotides not matched to a gene: 9. The germline CDR1 and CDR2 sequences are SGHRS and YFSETQ. In DNA, the CDR3 is TGCGCCAGCAGCCCGGGACAGGCCTCGGGCTATGGCTACACCTTC. Translated: CASSPGQASGYGYTF. The variable domain in full, completed from reference TRBV5-1 and TRBJ1-2, reads KAGVTQTPRYLIKTRGQQVTLSCSPISGHRSVSWYQQTPGQGLQFLFEYFSETQRNKGNFPGRFSGRQFSNSRSEMNVSTLELGDSALYLCASSPGQASGYGYTFGSGTRLTVV.

This clonotype was picked up a small number of times. The V and J genes are TRBV11-2 and TRBJ1-1; a weak D match, TRBD1 (5 bases). Germline loops: CDR1 SGHAT, CDR2 FQNNGV. This CDR3 comprises 14 residues. V was cut by 5 bases and J by 5 bases, with 15 bases left in between. The CDR3 nucleotides read TGTGCCAGCAGCCCGCGGCCCCGGGGGACTGAAGCTTTCTTT. Translated, it gives CASSPRPRGTEAFF.

The V call is TRBV7-6, the J call TRBJ2-7; 8 nucleotides line up with TRBD2. Germline V gives CDR1 SGHVS, CDR2 FNYEAQ. The V and J ends lost 0 bases and 3 bases, in that order; junction bases with no gene match: 16. This CDR3 has 19 residues. The CDR3 sequence is CASSLATPGGVAPNYEQYF. The CDR3 DNA follows: TGTGCCAGCAGCTTAGCGACCCCCGGGGGGGTAGCTCCCAACTACGAGCAGTACTTC.

The chain employs TRBV30 and TRBJ1-4; D is unresolved. The CDR3 has 14 amino acids. Germline loops: CDR1 GTSNPN, CDR2 SVGIG (reference sequence). V shed 0 bases and J shed 3 bases, with 8 bases lying between them. The CDR3 nucleotides read TGTGCCTGGAGTGTAACGGCATCTAATGAAAAACTGTTTTTT. This gives the protein CAWSVTASNEKLFF.

There are a few counts of this clonotype. V and J are TRBV6-1 and TRBJ2-4; D perhaps matches TRBD2 (5 bases). Germline V gives CDR1 MNHNS, CDR2 SASEGT. V lost 5 bases and J lost 1, with 18 bases in between. This CDR3 comprises 17 residues. The chain's CDR3 is CASSPDPWTGAKNIQYF. The CDR3 nucleotides are TGTGCCAGCAGTCCCGACCCGTGGACTGGGGCCAAAAACATTCAGTACTTC.

CDR3 region: CASSPGGSGGHYGYTF. The CDR3 DNA is TGTGCCAGCAGCCCAGGGGGGTCTGGGGGCCACTATGGCTACACCTTC. The rearrangement joins TRBV7-9 to TRBJ1-2; TRBD1 aligns across 7 bases. The CDR3 contains 16 residues. Germline V gives CDR1 SEHNR, CDR2 FQNEAQ (reference sequence). Unmatched junction bases numbered 12, after V lost 5 bases and J lost 3 bases.

The table lists this clonotype with many counts. The chain carries TRBV6-5 and TRBJ1-1; perhaps TRBD1 as D (5 bases). Trimming removed 0 bases from V and 4 bases from J, with 12 bases in between. This CDR3 region has 15 residues. CDR1 and CDR2 (germline): MNHEY, SVGAGI. CDR3 sequence reads: CASSYSGTASTEAFF. The CDR3 DNA reads as TGTGCCAGCAGTTACTCGGGGACCGCGTCCACTGAAGCTTTCTTT.

This chain links TRBV9 with TRBJ2-5, with 7 bases lining up with TRBD1. With 4 bases clipped from V and 0 bases from J, the junction kept 6 bases outside the gene matches. This CDR3 contains 15 residues. Germline-derived CDR1 and CDR2 are SGDLS and YYNGEE. CDR3 nucleotides: TGTGCCAGCAGCCACGAGGGACAGTACCAAGAGACCCAGTACTTC. This translates into CASSHEGQYQETQYF.

A remark on this clonotype: This may arise from a read error, as a much more abundant clone is one base away. The chain uses TRBV7-3 and TRBJ2-7, with D tentatively TRBD1 (6 bases). The germline V gene has CDR1 SGHTA and CDR2 FQGTGA. V gave up 5 bases and J gave up 3 bases, with 17 bases separating them. The CDR3 has 15 residues. CDR3 in amino acids: CASSPNRTVVYEQYF. The CDR3 DNA is TGTGCCAGCAGCCCGAACCGGACAGTGGTCTACGAGCAGTACTTC. Full variable domain (remainder filled in from reference TRBV7-3 and TRBJ2-7): GAGVSQTPSNKVTEKGKYVELRCDPISGHTALYWYRQSLGQGPEFLIYFQGTGAADDSGLPNDRFFAVRPEGSVSTLKIQRTERGDSAVYLCASSPNRTVVYEQYFGPGTRLTVT.

This clonotype was counted at least ten times. The chain joins TRBV27 to TRBJ2-7; D ambiguous. CDR1 MNHEY and CDR2 SMNVEV come from the germline V gene (reference sequence). Deletions cut 4 bases from V and 4 bases from J, with 11 bases between. The CDR3 is 13 residues long. The CDR3 spells CASSSLGFYEQYF. The CDR3 nucleotides read TGTGCCAGCAGTTCTCTAGGGTTTTACGAGCAGTACTTC.

This clonotype was seen many times. V and J are TRBV28 and TRBJ2-5; tentatively, D is TRBD2 (5 bases). CDR1 MDHEN and CDR2 SYDVKM come from the germline V gene. V dropped 3 bases and J dropped 1 base, with 12 bases sitting between them. The CDR3 has 15 residues. CDR3 in amino acids: CASSFEGEPQETQYF. In nucleotides, the CDR3 is TGTGCCAGCAGTTTTGAGGGAGAGCCCCAAGAGACCCAGTACTTC. Variable domain in full (rest from reference TRBV28 and TRBJ2-5): DVKVTQSSRYLVKRTGEKVFLECVQDMDHENMFWYRQDPGLGLRLIYFSYDVKMKEKGDIPEGYSVSREKKERFSLILESASTNQTSMYLCASSFEGEPQETQYFGPGTRLLVL.

In this sample, this clonotype turned up many times. This rearrangement joins TRBV3-1 to TRBJ1-2, with no clear D. This CDR3 region has 12 residues. Germline V lookup: CDR1 LGHDT, CDR2 YNNKEL (reference sequence). V lost 3 bases to trimming and J lost 3 bases, with 5 bases between them. The chain's CDR3 is CASSQGDYGYTF. Written as DNA, the CDR3 is TGTGCCAGCAGCCAGGGTGACTATGGCTACACCTTC.

This clonotype was detected ten times or more. The chain couples TRBV7-3 to TRBJ2-7; no definite D call. CDR3 size: 15 residues. Per germline, CDR1 SGHTA and CDR2 FQGTGA. V dropped 4 bases and J dropped 3 bases, with 16 bases sitting between them. This chain's CDR3 is CASSSNPTGFYEQYF. CDR3 nucleotides: TGTGCCAGCAGCTCAAATCCGACGGGTTTCTACGAGCAGTACTTC.

This chain connects TRBV11-2 to TRBJ2-1; 9 nucleotides align to TRBD1. The CDR3 contains 15 residues. Germline CDR1 reads SGHAT; CDR2 reads FQNNGV. V dropped 3 bases and J dropped 6; count of bases not matched to a gene: 6. CDR3 nucleotides: TGTGCCAGCAGCTTCCGGGACAGGGTCTGCAATGAGCAGTTCTTC. Its protein product is CASSFRDRVCNEQFF.

This clonotype was counted ten times or more. The rearrangement uses TRBV13 and TRBJ2-4; no firm D call. V lost 0 bases to trimming and J lost 6 bases, with 9 bases between them. The germline V gene encodes CDR1 PRHDT and CDR2 FYEKMQ (reference sequence). The CDR3 has 14 amino acids. The CDR3 sequence is CASSLGSGLNIQYF. The DNA of the CDR3 is TGTGCCAGCAGCTTAGGGTCTGGCTTAAACATTCAGTACTTC. Looking up the rest from reference TRBV13 and TRBJ2-4 gives the full variable domain: AAGVIQSPRHLIKEKRETATLKCYPIPRHDTVYWYQQGPGQDPQFLISFYEKMQSDKGSIPDRFSAQQFSDYHSELNMSSLELGDSALYFCASSLGSGLNIQYFGAGTRLSVL.

The chain couples TRBV15 to TRBJ2-7, with D perhaps matching TRBD1 (5 bases). The CDR3 has 15 amino acids. CDR1 and CDR2 from the germline V gene are LNHNV and YYDKDF (reference sequence). Trimming left V 4 bases short and J 0 bases short, with 13 bases between. The CDR3 DNA is TGTGCCACCAGCACCGATTTAGGGGCCTCCTACGAGCAGTACTTC. Translated: CATSTDLGASYEQYF.

The chain recombines TRBV2 with TRBJ2-3, with TRBD1 as a possible D gene (6 bases). The germline CDR1 and CDR2 sequences are SNHLY and FYNNEI. This CDR3 has 14 amino acids. Between the trimmed V and J ends, which lost 10 bases and 13 bases, there was a span of 27 bases. CDR3 coding DNA: TGTGCCATCACCAGGGACAAGGGGCGCTCACATGAGTATTTT. The encoded protein is CAITRDKGRSHEYF.

This clonotype was seen at least ten times. V gene TRBV12-3 or TRBV12-4 combines with J gene TRBJ2-5; 11 bases are a match to TRBD2. Germline trimming cut 5 bases from V and 7 bases from J; bases unmatched to any gene: 12. This CDR3 has 16 amino acids. CDR3 in DNA: TGTGCCAGCAGTCTTACCGGGACTAGCGGTCGGGGGACCCAGTACTTC. It yields the protein CASSLTGTSGRGTQYF.

Here the CDR3 DNA reads TGCGCCAGCAGCTTGGACTGGAATCAGCCCCAGCATTTT. This codes for CASSLDWNQPQHF. This chain connects TRBV5-1 to TRBJ1-5; no definite D call. The CDR3 has 13 residues. CDR1 and CDR2 (germline): SGHRS, YFSETQ. The V end was cut by 0 bases, the J end by 4 bases, with 5 bases between.

There are many counts of this clonotype. The J gene is TRBJ1-2, the V gene TRBV12-3 or TRBV12-4, with 8 nucleotides matching TRBD1. Germline trimming cut 8 bases from V and 7 bases from J; bases unmatched to any gene: 3. CDR3 length: 11 residues. CDR3 bases: TGTGCCAGCGGGACAGGAGGTGGCTACACCTTC. This codes for CASGTGGGYTF.

This clonotype was counted ten times or more. The rearrangement uses TRBV11-2 and TRBJ1-1; D ambiguous. The V gene lost 1 base and the J gene lost 5 bases, with 8 bases spanning the gap. From germline, CDR1 is SGHAT and CDR2 FQNNGV. The CDR3 covers 13 residues. CDR3 region: CASSLGEATEAFF. The CDR3 DNA sequence: TGTGCCAGCAGCTTAGGTGAGGCAACTGAAGCTTTCTTT.

V gene TRBV6-1 combines with J gene TRBJ1-2; D gene unclear. The V end was cut by 8 bases, the J end by 6 bases, with 22 bases between. The CDR3 is 15 residues long. Germline V gene lookup returns CDR1 MNHNS and CDR2 SASEGT. CDR3 nucleotide sequence: TGTGCCAGCCGAATATACCCGAGAAGGTCCCATGGCTACACCTTC. As protein: CASRIYPRRSHGYTF.

There are many counts of this clonotype. The DNA for the CDR3 is TGTGCCAGCAGCGTGAAAACAGGGGGTCCCCCGGTATACACTGAAGCTTTCTTT. Translation: CASSVKTGGPPVYTEAFF. This chain connects TRBV7-3 to TRBJ1-1, with 8 bases that match TRBD1. CDR1 is SGHTA and CDR2 is FQGTGA in the germline V gene. V trimming: 5 bases; J trimming: 3 bases; junction bases outside the gene matches: 17. This CDR3 has 18 amino acids.

The CDR3 DNA reads TGTGCCAGCAGTGGAATAGCGGGATTCCACGAGCAGTACTTC. Translation gives CASSGIAGFHEQYF. This chain uses TRBV27 with TRBJ2-7; 8 bases are shared with TRBD2. V was clipped by 5 bases and J by 5 bases; unmatched bases: 8. CDR3 length equals 14 residues. Germline V gene lookup returns CDR1 MNHEY and CDR2 SMNVEV (reference sequence).